This is a list of T cell receptor beta chains from one sample in a study of blood T cell repertoires in COVID-19. Repertoires were generated with immunoSEQ multiplex PCR, while TCRdb's copy carries only in-frame clones and drops some. The data contain fewer than 80,000 clones, roughly 80% of them seen just once; the ten biggest clones take up 9.7%. The sample comprised peripheral blood. Receptor source: a woman of 80 years or more with acute or convalescent COVID-19. The CDR3 runs from the conserved cysteine through the conserved F or W. D genes are given only for firm matches. The listing skips clone size in some rows; elsewhere it reads once, few, many or a size class.

D gene,J gene,clone size,V gene,CDR3 protein,CDR3 DNA
TRBD2,TRBJ2-3,NA,TRBV19,CASSMKRGFSDTQYF,TGTGCCAGTAGTATGAAGCGGGGTTTTTCAGATACGCAGTATTTT
TRBD1,TRBJ2-1,NA,TRBV29-1,CSVEHRGNEQFF,TGCAGCGTTGAGCACAGGGGGAATGAGCAGTTCTTC
TRBD1,TRBJ1-1,NA,TRBV19,CASSPLARDRGLNTEAFF,TGTGCCAGTAGCCCCCTCGCACGGGACAGGGGGCTGAACACTGAAGCTTTCTTT
TRBD1,TRBJ2-5,NA,TRBV6-5,CAGYRGRGQETQYF,TGTGCCGGCTACAGGGGCAGGGGACAAGAGACCCAGTACTTC
TRBD1,TRBJ2-1,NA,TRBV7-9,CASSQMDRGKYNEQFF,TGTGCCAGCAGCCAAATGGACAGGGGGAAATACAATGAGCAGTTCTTC
NA,TRBJ2-3,NA,TRBV9,CASSPTTGKGDTQYF,TGTGCCAGCAGCCCCACTACCGGGAAGGGAGATACGCAGTATTTT
TRBD1,TRBJ1-6,few,TRBV4-1,CASSQRQGLGSPLHF,TGCGCCAGCAGCCAAAGACAGGGCCTAGGTTCACCCCTCCACTTT
NA,TRBJ1-1,NA,TRBV5-1,CASSPWSGNTEAFF,TGCGCCAGCAGCCCCTGGTCGGGTAACACTGAAGCTTTCTTT
NA,TRBJ2-1,NA,TRBV3-1/TRBV3-2,CASSHSRWEQFF,TGTGCCAGCAGCCATTCCAGATGGGAGCAGTTCTTC
NA,TRBJ1-4,NA,TRBV6-5,CASSYRQSQKLFF,TGTGCCAGCAGCTACCGACAGTCGCAAAAACTGTTTTTT
TRBD1,TRBJ1-5,NA,TRBV6-5,CASSYGQGVGQPQHF,TGTGCCAGCAGTTATGGACAGGGAGTGGGGCAGCCCCAGCATTTT
TRBD2,TRBJ2-5,NA,TRBV11-2,CASSLTLAGGLQETQYF,TGTGCCAGCAGCTTAACCCTAGCGGGGGGCCTCCAAGAGACCCAGTACTTC
NA,TRBJ1-2,NA,TRBV21-1,CASSKPPGQGLSRGWDGYTF,TGTGCCAGCAGCAAACCCCCCGGACAGGGCCTATCCCGTGGGTGGGATGGCTACACCTTC
TRBD2,TRBJ2-2,NA,TRBV5-4,CASSLSLGAGENTGELFF,TGTGCCAGCAGCTTGAGTCTAGGAGCGGGGGAGAACACCGGGGAGCTGTTTTTT
NA,TRBJ2-3,NA,TRBV6-1,CASSEASEATQYF,TGTGCCAGCAGTGAAGCGTCTGAGGCGACGCAGTATTTT
TRBD2,TRBJ2-3,NA,TRBV4-1,CASSRGGLVVARDTQYF,TGCGCCAGCAGTCGGGGGGGTTTGGTTGTCGCCCGAGATACGCAGTATTTT
NA,TRBJ2-2,NA,TRBV12-5,CASGLGQPSNTGELFF,TGTGCTAGTGGTTTGGGACAGCCTTCGAACACCGGGGAGCTGTTTTTT
TRBD1,TRBJ1-3,NA,TRBV3-1/TRBV3-2,CASSRQGARGNTIYF,TGTGCCAGCAGCCGTCAGGGGGCGCGGGGAAACACCATATATTTT
NA,TRBJ1-1,NA,TRBV30,CAWRDRLLTTEAFF,TGTGCCTGGAGGGACAGATTATTAACCACTGAAGCTTTCTTT
TRBD1,TRBJ2-5,NA,TRBV7-6,CASSPRIRYGTGDPQETQYF,TGTGCCAGCAGCCCCCGTATCCGTTATGGGACAGGGGATCCCCAAGAGACCCAGTACTTC